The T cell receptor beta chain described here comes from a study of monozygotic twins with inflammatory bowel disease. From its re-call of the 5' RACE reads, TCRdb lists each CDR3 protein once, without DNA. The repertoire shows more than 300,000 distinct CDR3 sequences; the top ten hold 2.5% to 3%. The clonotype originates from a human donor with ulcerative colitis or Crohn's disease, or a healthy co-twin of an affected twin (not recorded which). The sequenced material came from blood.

The CDR3 here is CASSLRTGTYEQYF. This chain uses TRBV7-8 with TRBJ2-7; TCRdb picks TRBD1, but there is no DNA to check that call. CDR3 size: 14 residues. Looked up from germline, CDR1 is SGHVS and CDR2 is FQNEAQ.